This T cell receptor beta chain was captured in a study of blood T cell repertoires in COVID-19. Study context: Italy, Spain and the United States were the sources of the convalescent and acute COVID-19 samples. The cDNA or gDNA used as material had been derived from T cells, B-cell-depleted T cells, or PBMCs.

The length of the CDR3 is 15 residues. V shed 5 bases, J shed 7 bases, and the junction held 10 bases outside the gene matches. Per germline, CDR1 SNHLY and CDR2 FYNNEI. Some clones are missing from TCRdb's copy, which holds only in-frame ones; the method was immunoSEQ multiplex PCR. The repertoire has around 53,000 clones, approximately 90% of them found once; the top ten carry more than 6%. Patients from Seattle were sampled longitudinally, starting during active infection. This TCR derives from a woman aged 55-70 years with COVID-19, enrolled during active disease. The chain uses TRBV2 and TRBJ1-2, with 10 nucleotides matching TRBD1. The sequenced sample consisted of peripheral blood. This chain's CDR3 is CASSRRTGGRGGYTF. The DNA for the CDR3 is TGTGCCAGCAGTAGAAGGACAGGGGGACGGGGTGGCTACACCTTC.